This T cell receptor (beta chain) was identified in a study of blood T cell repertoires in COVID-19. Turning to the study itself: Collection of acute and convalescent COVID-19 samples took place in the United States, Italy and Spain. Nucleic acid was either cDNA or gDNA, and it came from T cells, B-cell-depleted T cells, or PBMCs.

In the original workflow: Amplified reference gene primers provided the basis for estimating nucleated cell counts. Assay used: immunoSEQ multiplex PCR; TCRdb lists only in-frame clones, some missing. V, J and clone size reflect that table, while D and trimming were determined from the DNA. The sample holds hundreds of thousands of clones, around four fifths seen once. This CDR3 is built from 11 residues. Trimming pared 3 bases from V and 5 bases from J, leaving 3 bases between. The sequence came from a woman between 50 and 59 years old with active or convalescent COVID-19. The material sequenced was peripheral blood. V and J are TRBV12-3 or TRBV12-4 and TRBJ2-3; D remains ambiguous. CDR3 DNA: TGTGCCAGCAGTTTCTTAGATACGCAGTATTTT. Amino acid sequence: CASSFLDTQYF.